Shown below are 10 T cell receptor beta chains from a single sample sequenced in a study of blood T cell repertoires in COVID-19. Only in-frame clones appear in the TCRdb table, and some are missing; sequencing was by immunoSEQ multiplex PCR. The table lists 130,000 to 150,000 clones, around 83% of them singletons. The material sequenced was PBMCs or T cells enriched from blood (not recorded which). Receptor source: a man aged 50 to 60 who had recovered from COVID-19.

The J gene is TRBJ2-3, the V gene TRBV3-1 (or the pseudogene TRBV3-2); 13 bases are a match to TRBD2. CDR1 and CDR2 (germline): LGHDT, YNNKEL (reference sequence). V gave up 0 bases and J gave up 4 bases; unmatched junction bases: 7. The CDR3 loop spans 18 amino acids. CDR3 bases: TGTGCCAGCAGCCAAGAGTTAACTAGCGGGGGGGCGTCAGATACGCAGTATTTT. This encodes CASSQELTSGGASDTQYF.

Here the CDR3 reads CASSLAFRGEQPQHF. In nucleotides, the CDR3 is TGTGCCAGCAGCTTAGCGTTCAGGGGTGAGCAGCCCCAGCATTTT. V is TRBV7-8 and J is TRBJ1-5; tentatively, D is TRBD1 (6 bases). The germline V gene has CDR1 SGHVS and CDR2 FQNEAQ. This CDR3 has 15 residues. The germline V and J ends were trimmed by 0 bases and 7 bases, with 13 bases remaining between them.

The CDR3 DNA reads as TGTGCCAGCAGCCAAGACGCATACACCTACGAGCAGTACTTC. The encoded protein is CASSQDAYTYEQYF. The chain links TRBV3-1 (or the pseudogene TRBV3-2) to TRBJ2-7; D is uncertain. CDR3 length: 14 residues. Germline lookup yields CDR1 LGHDT and CDR2 YNNKEL (reference sequence). V dropped 0 bases and J dropped 2 bases, with 8 bases sitting between them.

This clone was detected only once. The V and J genes are TRBV7-3 and TRBJ2-7; 8 positions agree with TRBD2. Unmatched junction bases numbered 7, after V lost 5 bases and J lost 4 bases. The germline gives CDR1 SGHTA, CDR2 FQGTGA. There are 14 residues in the CDR3. This chain's CDR3 is CASSPSGGYYEQYF. As DNA, the CDR3 is TGTGCCAGCAGCCCGAGCGGGGGATATTACGAGCAGTACTTC.

J is TRBJ2-1 and V is TRBV25-1; D call uncertain. Germline CDR1 and CDR2: MGHDK and SYGVNS. CDR3 size: 13 residues. The V end was cut by 7 bases, the J end by 0 bases, with 7 bases between. The DNA for the CDR3 is TGTGCCAGCATGCTAAGCTCCTACAATGAGCAGTTCTTC. Its translation: CASMLSSYNEQFF.

This clone turned up a few times. The gene calls are TRBV18 and TRBJ1-2, with TRBD1 identical over 9 bases. Germline V gene lookup returns CDR1 KGHSH and CDR2 LQKENI. Germline trimming cut 6 bases from V and 8 bases from J; bases unmatched to any gene: 7. This CDR3 comprises 13 residues. The CDR3 DNA reads as TGTGCCAGCTCCCCGGGACAGGGCAACGGCTACACCTTC. This encodes CASSPGQGNGYTF. The variable domain in full, completed from reference TRBV18 and TRBJ1-2, reads NAGVMQNPRHLVRRRGQEARLRCSPMKGHSHVYWYRQLPEEGLKFMVYLQKENIIDESGMPKERFSAEFPKEGPSILRIQQVVRGDSAAYFCASSPGQGNGYTFGSGTRLTVV.

This clone is judged medium-sized. The genes are TRBV18 and TRBJ1-6; TRBD1 is a possible D gene (5 bases). V lost 6 bases, J lost 5 bases, and 11 bases lay in between. The CDR3 is 14 amino acids. The germline V gene encodes CDR1 KGHSH and CDR2 LQKENI. CDR3 bases: TGTGCCAGCTCGCCCGACAGTCATAATTCACCCCTCCACTTT. It yields the protein CASSPDSHNSPLHF.

The V gene is TRBV29-1, the J gene TRBJ2-1, with TRBD2 matching over 14 bases. The germline gives CDR1 SQVTM, CDR2 ANQGSEA. This CDR3 has 16 residues. Trimming took 6 bases from V and 1 from J; bases not matched to a gene: 5. The CDR3 DNA is TGCAGCGTGCAAGGACTAGCGGGGGGATCCTACAATGAGCAGTTCTTC. The encoded protein is CSVQGLAGGSYNEQFF.

The chain employs TRBV5-1 and TRBJ1-6; 8 nucleotides match TRBD1. The J segment lost 8 bases and the V segment lost 8 bases, leaving 6 bases of the junction unmatched. Germline V gives CDR1 SGHRS, CDR2 YFSETQ. CDR3 length equals 13 residues. The CDR3 spells CASRGQDYSPLHF. The CDR3 DNA is TGCGCCAGTCGGGGACAGGATTATTCACCCCTCCACTTT.

The CDR3 region has the DNA TGTGCCAGCAGCTTAATCTACCTCGGGGAGCAGTTCTTC. Its translation is CASSLIYLGEQFF. The rearrangement uses TRBV7-3 and TRBJ2-1; D gene ambiguous. CDR1 and CDR2 from the germline V gene are SGHTA and FQGTGA. This CDR3 comprises 13 residues. V dropped 1 base and J dropped 10 bases, with 11 bases sitting between them. The whole variable domain, filled in from reference TRBV7-3 and TRBJ2-1, reads GAGVSQTPSNKVTEKGKYVELRCDPISGHTALYWYRQSLGQGPEFLIYFQGTGAADDSGLPNDRFFAVRPEGSVSTLKIQRTERGDSAVYLCASSLIYLGEQFFGPGTRLTVL.